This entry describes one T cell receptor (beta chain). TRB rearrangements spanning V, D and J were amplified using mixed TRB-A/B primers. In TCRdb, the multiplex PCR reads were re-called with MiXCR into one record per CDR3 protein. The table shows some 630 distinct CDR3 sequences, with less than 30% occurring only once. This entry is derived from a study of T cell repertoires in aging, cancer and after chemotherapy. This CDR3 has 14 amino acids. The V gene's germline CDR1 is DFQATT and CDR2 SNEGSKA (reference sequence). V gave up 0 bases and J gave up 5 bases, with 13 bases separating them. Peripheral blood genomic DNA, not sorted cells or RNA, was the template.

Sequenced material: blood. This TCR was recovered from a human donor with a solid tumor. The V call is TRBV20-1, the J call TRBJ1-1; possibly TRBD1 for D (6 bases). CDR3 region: CSAREEAGTTEAFF. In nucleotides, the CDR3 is TGCAGTGCTAGAGAGGAGGCGGGGACAACTGAAGCTTTCTTT.